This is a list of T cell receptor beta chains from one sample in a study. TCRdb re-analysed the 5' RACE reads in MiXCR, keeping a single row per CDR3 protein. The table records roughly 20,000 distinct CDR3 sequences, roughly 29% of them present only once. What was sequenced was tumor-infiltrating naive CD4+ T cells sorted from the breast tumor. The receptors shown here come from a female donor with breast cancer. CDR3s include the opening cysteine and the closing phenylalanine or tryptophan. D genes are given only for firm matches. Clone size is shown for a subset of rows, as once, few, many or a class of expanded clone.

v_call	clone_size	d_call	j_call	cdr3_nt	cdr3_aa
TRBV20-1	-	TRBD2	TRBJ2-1	TGCAGTACTAGCGGGATTACCGGGAATGAGCAGTTCTTC	CSTSGITGNEQFF
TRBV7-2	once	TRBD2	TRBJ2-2	TGTGCCAGCGGCTTATTAGCTAGCGGGATAGGGGAGCTGTTTTTT	CASGLLASGIGELFF
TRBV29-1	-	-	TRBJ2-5	TGCAGCGCCTCAGGGGTAGAGACCCAGTACTTC	CSASGVETQYF
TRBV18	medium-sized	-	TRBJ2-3	TGTGCCAGCAGCTTAGATTTGACAGATACGCAGTATTTT	CASSLDLTDTQYF
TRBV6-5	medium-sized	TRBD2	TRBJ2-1	TGTGCCAGCAGGTACCGGGGGGACAATGAGCAGTTCTTC	CASRYRGDNEQFF
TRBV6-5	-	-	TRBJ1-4	TGTGCCAGCAGTTACTCCCGGGCGAATGAAAAACTGTTTTTT	CASSYSRANEKLFF
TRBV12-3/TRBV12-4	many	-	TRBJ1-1	TGTGCCAGCAGCTCTGTTGAAGCTTTCTTT	CASSSVEAFF
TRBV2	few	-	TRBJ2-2	TGTGCCAGCCATCGGGACGGGGACACCGGGGAGCTGTTTTTT	CASHRDGDTGELFF
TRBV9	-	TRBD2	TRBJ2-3	TGTGCCAGCAGCGTAGCGGGAGGGCCCGCAGATACGCAGTATTTT	CASSVAGGPADTQYF
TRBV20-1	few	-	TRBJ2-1	TGCAGTGCTCAGGGGATACTAGCGTCCGGGGTTGAGCAGTTCTTC	CSAQGILASGVEQFF
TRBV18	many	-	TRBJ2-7	TGTGCCAGCTCACCACTAGACACGAGCTCCTACGAGCAGTACTTC	CASSPLDTSSYEQYF
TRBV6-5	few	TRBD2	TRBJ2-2	TGTGCCAGCAGGCCTACGGGACTAGCGGGAGGTGGGGAGCTGTTTTTT	CASRPTGLAGGGELFF
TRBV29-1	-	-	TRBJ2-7	TGCGGCGTGGGACATCGAGACGAGCAGTACTTC	CGVGHRDEQYF
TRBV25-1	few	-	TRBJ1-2	TGTGCCAGCAGTGAAGCAGGGCCCTACGCCTTC	CASSEAGPYAF
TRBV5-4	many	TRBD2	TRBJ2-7	TGTGCCAGCAGTATGACTAGCGGGAGGGCCGGCGAGCAGTACTTC	CASSMTSGRAGEQYF
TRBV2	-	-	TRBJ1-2	TGTGCCAGTAAGGGTGGGAACCGCATCTATGGCTACACCTTC	CASKGGNRIYGYTF
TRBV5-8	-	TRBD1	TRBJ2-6	TGTGCCAGCAGCTTGGACAGGGGGACCGGGGCCAACGTCCTGGCTTTC	CASSLDRGTGANVLAF
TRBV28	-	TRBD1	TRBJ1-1	TGTGCCAGCAGTTCCCCCTTAGGGGGCAGAACTGAAGCTTTCTTT	CASSSPLGGRTEAFF
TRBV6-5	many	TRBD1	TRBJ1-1	TGTGCCAGCAGTCGGGGACAGATGAACACTGAAGCTTTCTTT	CASSRGQMNTEAFF
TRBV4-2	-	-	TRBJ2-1	TGTGCCAGCAGCCATACCGACTCCAATGAGCAGTTCTTC	CASSHTDSNEQFF
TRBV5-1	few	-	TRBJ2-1	TGCGCCAGCAGCTTGAACCCAAGCTCCTACAATGAGCAGTTCTTC	CASSLNPSSYNEQFF
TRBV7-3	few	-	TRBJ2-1	TGTGCCAGCAGCTTAATCGGGACTCCTAGCTCCTACAATGAGCAGTTCTTC	CASSLIGTPSSYNEQFF
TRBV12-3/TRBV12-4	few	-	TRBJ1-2	TGTGCCAGCAGTTTATGGGGGTCCCGGGACTATGGCTACACCTTC	CASSLWGSRDYGYTF
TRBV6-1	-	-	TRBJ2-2	TGTGCCAGCAGTGATGGCGGGAACACCGGGGAGCTGTTTTTT	CASSDGGNTGELFF
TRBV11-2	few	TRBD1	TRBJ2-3	TGTGCCAGCAGTCCCATGGGACAGAACACAGATACGCAGTCTTTT	CASSPMGQNTDTQSF
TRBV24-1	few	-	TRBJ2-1	TGTGCCACCAGTGAGTGGACAAGCCCCTACAATGAGCAGTTCTTC	CATSEWTSPYNEQFF
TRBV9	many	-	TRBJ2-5	TGTGCCAGCAGCGTAGAGGCCAACCAAGAGACCCAGTACTTC	CASSVEANQETQYF
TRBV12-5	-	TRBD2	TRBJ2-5	TGTGCTAGCCAGACTAGCGGGGGGGGGCAAGAGACCCAGTACTTC	CASQTSGGGQETQYF
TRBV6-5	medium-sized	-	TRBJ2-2	TGTGCCAGCAGTTGGGGAGTCACCGGGGAGCTGTTTTTT	CASSWGVTGELFF
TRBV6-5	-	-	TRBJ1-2	TGTGCCAGCAGTTACCTCGGCAGGGATGGCGGCTACACCTTC	CASSYLGRDGGYTF
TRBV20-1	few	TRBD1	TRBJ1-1	TGCAGTGCTAGCCGGGACAGGGGAGTCGAAGCTTTCTTT	CSASRDRGVEAFF
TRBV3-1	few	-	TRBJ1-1	TGTGCCAGCAGCCAAGTAGGGTGGGGAGCTTTCTTT	CASSQVGWGAFF
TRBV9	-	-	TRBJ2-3	TGTGCCAGCAGCGTCGACGAGGGGGATACGCAGTATTTT	CASSVDEGDTQYF
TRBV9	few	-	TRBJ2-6	TGTGCCAGCAGCGTATATCTGTCTGGGGCCAACGTCCTGACTTTC	CASSVYLSGANVLTF
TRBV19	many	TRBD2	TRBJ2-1	TGTGCCAGTAGCGAACTAGCGGGAGGGATCTACAATGAGCAGTTCTTC	CASSELAGGIYNEQFF
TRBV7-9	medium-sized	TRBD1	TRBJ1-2	TGTGCCAGCAGCCTCGACAGGGTCGACTACACCTTC	CASSLDRVDYTF
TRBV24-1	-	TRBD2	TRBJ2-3	TGTGCCACCAGTGAAACTAGCGGGAGGGGGTCCTTTGATACGCAGTATTTT	CATSETSGRGSFDTQYF
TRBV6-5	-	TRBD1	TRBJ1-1	TGTGCCAGCAGCTTTAGGGGGCAAAACACTGAAGCTTTCTTT	CASSFRGQNTEAFF
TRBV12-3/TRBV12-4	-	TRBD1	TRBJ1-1	TGTGCCAGCAGTTCCGGGGACAGGGAATTCTACACTGAAGCTTTCTTT	CASSSGDREFYTEAFF
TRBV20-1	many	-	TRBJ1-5	TGCAGTGCTACCCCGACCGAGGAAGGCAGAGCGCGAGGGCAGCCCCAGCATTTT	CSATPTEEGRARGQPQHF
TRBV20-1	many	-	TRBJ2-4	TGCAGTGCTAGAGGAATCAGGGGCAAAAACATTCAGTACTTC	CSARGIRGKNIQYF
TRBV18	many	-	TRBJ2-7	TGTGCCAGCTCCCCAATTACTGGGAGCTCCTACGAGCAGTACTTC	CASSPITGSSYEQYF
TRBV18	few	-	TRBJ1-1	TGTGCCAGCTCCGACCAGACAGGCTACACTGAAGCTTTCTTT	CASSDQTGYTEAFF
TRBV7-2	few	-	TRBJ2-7	TGTGCCAGCAGCGCCGATACCTACGAGCAGTACTTC	CASSADTYEQYF
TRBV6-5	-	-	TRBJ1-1	TGTGCCAGCAGTTACTCCACACCGAACACTGAAGCTTTCTTT	CASSYSTPNTEAFF
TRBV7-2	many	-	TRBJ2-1	TGTGCCAGCAGCAACGCGAATGAGCAGTTCTTC	CASSNANEQFF
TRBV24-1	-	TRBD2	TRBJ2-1	TGTGCCACCAGTGATGGGGCCGGGACTAGCGCGTACAATGAGCAGTTCTTC	CATSDGAGTSAYNEQFF
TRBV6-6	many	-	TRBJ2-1	TGTGCCAGCAGTTACGAAGGACAGCCGTACAATGAGCAGTTCTTC	CASSYEGQPYNEQFF
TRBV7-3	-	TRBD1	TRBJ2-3	TGCGCCAGCAGCTTAAGGCCAGGGGGCCCAAATACGCAGTATTTT	CASSLRPGGPNTQYF